This T cell receptor beta chain was captured by sequencing in a study of blood T cell repertoires in COVID-19. Study at large: Some COVID-19 samples were acute and others convalescent; all came from the United States, Italy and Spain.

Libraries were prepared by immunoSEQ multiplex PCR; TCRdb keeps only in-frame clonotypes and omits some of them. Among tens of thousands of clones listed, approximately 82% were seen once. There are 17 residues in the CDR3. V was cut by 2 bases and J by 3 bases, with 19 bases left in between. Sample: peripheral blood. This chain uses TRBV23-1 with TRBJ1-1; no reliable D call. TRBV23-1 is labeled an ORF, and its function is uncertain. This receptor was taken from a human donor in a cohort sampled during active or convalescent COVID-19. CDR3 DNA: TGCGCCAGCAGTCAAGAATTCTCGGAGGGCGGCGACACTGAAGCTTTCTTT. Amino acids: CASSQEFSEGGDTEAFF.